A selection of T cell receptor beta chains follows, all from one sample in a study of immune cell composition in non-small cell lung cancer. The assay was immunoSEQ multiplex PCR, and TCRdb's table has in-frame clones only and misses some. The sample has around 3,000 clones, under 80% seen once. Sequencing used non-adjacent lung tissue. These receptors originate from a human donor with non-small cell lung cancer. Both conserved end residues are part of each CDR3. A D gene is named only where the DNA matches it firmly. Clone size is given for some rows only: seen once, a few or many times, or a class if the clone is expanded.

v_call: TRBV6-4
d_call: NA
cdr3_length: 13
j_call: TRBJ1-6
clone_size: NA
cdr3_nt: TGTGCCAGCAGTGACTCGGAGGGCTCACCCCTCCACTTT
cdr3_aa: CASSDSEGSPLHF

v_call: TRBV6-4
d_call: NA
cdr3_length: 13
j_call: TRBJ1-4
clone_size: NA
cdr3_nt: TGTGCCAGCCCCAGGGCCGGGAATGAAAAACTGTTTTTT
cdr3_aa: CASPRAGNEKLFF

v_call: TRBV4-2
d_call: NA
cdr3_length: 14
j_call: TRBJ2-1
clone_size: NA
cdr3_nt: TGTGCCAGCAGCCAACCACAGGGTGACAATGAGCAGTTCTTC
cdr3_aa: CASSQPQGDNEQFF

v_call: TRBV7-6
d_call: TRBD1
cdr3_length: 16
j_call: TRBJ2-1
clone_size: NA
cdr3_nt: TGTGCCAGCAGCCCTGGTGGGACAGGGTCCTACAATGAGCAGTTCTTC
cdr3_aa: CASSPGGTGSYNEQFF

v_call: TRBV13
d_call: TRBD1
cdr3_length: 14
j_call: TRBJ2-7
clone_size: NA
cdr3_nt: TGTGCCAGCAGCCCCCGGGACAGGGGACACGAGCAGTACTTC
cdr3_aa: CASSPRDRGHEQYF

v_call: TRBV5-1
d_call: TRBD2
cdr3_length: 14
j_call: TRBJ2-7
clone_size: NA
cdr3_nt: TGCGCCAGCAGCGGCGCAGCGGGAGGGGGGGAGCAGTACTTC
cdr3_aa: CASSGAAGGGEQYF

v_call: TRBV5-5
d_call: NA
cdr3_length: 14
j_call: TRBJ1-5
clone_size: NA
cdr3_nt: TGTGCCAGCAGCTTGGGGCAGGGATGGCAGCCCCAGCATTTT
cdr3_aa: CASSLGQGWQPQHF

v_call: TRBV27
d_call: NA
cdr3_length: 14
j_call: TRBJ2-7
clone_size: NA
cdr3_nt: TGTGCCAGCAGTTCGGGATTCAGCGAGTACGAGCAGTACTTC
cdr3_aa: CASSSGFSEYEQYF

v_call: TRBV2
d_call: TRBD1
cdr3_length: 15
j_call: TRBJ1-5
clone_size: few
cdr3_nt: TGTGCCAGCAGTGAAGATTGGACAGGTAATCAGCCCCAGCATTTT
cdr3_aa: CASSEDWTGNQPQHF